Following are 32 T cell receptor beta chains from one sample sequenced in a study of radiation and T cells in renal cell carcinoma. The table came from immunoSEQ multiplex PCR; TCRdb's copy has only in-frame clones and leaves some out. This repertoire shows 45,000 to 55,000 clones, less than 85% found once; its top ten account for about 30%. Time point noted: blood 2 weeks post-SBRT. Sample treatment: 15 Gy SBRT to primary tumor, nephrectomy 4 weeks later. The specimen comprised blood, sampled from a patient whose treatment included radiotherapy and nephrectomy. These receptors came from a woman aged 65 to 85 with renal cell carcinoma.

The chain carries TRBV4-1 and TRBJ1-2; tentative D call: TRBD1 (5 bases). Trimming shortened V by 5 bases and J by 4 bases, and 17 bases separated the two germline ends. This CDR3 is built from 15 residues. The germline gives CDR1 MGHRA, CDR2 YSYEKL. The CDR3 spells CASSAAGNWGYGYTF. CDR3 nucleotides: TGCGCCAGCAGCGCGGCAGGGAATTGGGGCTATGGCTACACCTTC.

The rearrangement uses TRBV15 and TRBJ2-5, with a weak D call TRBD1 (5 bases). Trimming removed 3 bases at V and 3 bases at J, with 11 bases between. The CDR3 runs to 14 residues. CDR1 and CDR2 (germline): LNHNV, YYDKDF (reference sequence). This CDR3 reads CATSSEDTKETQYF. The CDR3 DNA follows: TGTGCCACCAGCAGTGAGGACACGAAAGAGACCCAGTACTTC.

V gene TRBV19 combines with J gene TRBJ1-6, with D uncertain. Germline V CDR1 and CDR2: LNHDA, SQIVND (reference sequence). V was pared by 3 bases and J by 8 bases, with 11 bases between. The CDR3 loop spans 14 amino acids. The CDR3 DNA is TGTGCCAGTAGTATGGCTGGCGTGGATTCACCCCTCCACTTT. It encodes CASSMAGVDSPLHF.

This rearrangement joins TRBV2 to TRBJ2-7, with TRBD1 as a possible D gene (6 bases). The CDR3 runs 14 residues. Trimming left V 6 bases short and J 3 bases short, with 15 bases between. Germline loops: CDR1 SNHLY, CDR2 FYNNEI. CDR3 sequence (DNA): TGTGCCAGCAGCGAAACCGGGACAAGCTACGAGCAGTACTTC. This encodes CASSETGTSYEQYF.

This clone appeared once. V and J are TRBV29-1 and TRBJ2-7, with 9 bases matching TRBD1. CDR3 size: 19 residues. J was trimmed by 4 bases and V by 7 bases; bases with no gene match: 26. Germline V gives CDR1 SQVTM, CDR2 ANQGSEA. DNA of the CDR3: TGCAGCGCTCAGTCCCGGGACAGGGTAGGCTTCTCTTGGACTTACGAGCAGTACTTC. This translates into CSAQSRDRVGFSWTYEQYF.

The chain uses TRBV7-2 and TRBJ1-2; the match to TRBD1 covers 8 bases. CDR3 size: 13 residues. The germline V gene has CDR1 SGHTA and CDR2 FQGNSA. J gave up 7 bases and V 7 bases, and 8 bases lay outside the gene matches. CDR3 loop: CASNSRGQSGYTF. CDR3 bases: TGTGCCAGCAACAGCAGGGGGCAGAGTGGCTACACCTTC.

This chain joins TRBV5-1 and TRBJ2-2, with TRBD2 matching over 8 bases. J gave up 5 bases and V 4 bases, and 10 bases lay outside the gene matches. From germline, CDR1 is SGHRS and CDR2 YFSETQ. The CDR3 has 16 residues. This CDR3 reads CASSRLDIAGTGELFF. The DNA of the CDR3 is TGCGCCAGCAGCAGGCTAGACATAGCGGGGACCGGGGAGCTGTTTTTT.

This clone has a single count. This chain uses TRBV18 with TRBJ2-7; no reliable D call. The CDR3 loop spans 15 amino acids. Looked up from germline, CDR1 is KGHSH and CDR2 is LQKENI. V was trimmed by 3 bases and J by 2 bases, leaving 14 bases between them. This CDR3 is CASSPPGSPTYEQYF. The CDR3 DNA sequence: TGTGCCAGCTCACCCCCCGGGTCGCCAACCTACGAGCAGTACTTC.

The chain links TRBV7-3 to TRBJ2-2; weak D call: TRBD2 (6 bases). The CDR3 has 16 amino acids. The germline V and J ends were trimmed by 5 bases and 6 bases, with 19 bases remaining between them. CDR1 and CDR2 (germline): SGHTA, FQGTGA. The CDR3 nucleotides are TGTGCCAGCAGCATAAACGGACCGGGGGTTGCCGGGGAGCTGTTTTTT. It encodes CASSINGPGVAGELFF.

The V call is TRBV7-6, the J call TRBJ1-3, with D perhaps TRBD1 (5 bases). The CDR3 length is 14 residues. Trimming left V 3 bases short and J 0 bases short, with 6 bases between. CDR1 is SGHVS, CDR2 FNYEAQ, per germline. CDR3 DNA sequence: TGTGCCAGCAGCTTGGGGGGCTCTGGAAACACCATATATTTT. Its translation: CASSLGGSGNTIYF.

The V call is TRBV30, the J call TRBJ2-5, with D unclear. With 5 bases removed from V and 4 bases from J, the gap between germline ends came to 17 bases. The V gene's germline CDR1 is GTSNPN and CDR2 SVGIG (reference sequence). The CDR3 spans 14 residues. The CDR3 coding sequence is TGTGCCTGGGAGCTACCCACGAAGCTAGAGACCCAGTACTTC. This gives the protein CAWELPTKLETQYF.

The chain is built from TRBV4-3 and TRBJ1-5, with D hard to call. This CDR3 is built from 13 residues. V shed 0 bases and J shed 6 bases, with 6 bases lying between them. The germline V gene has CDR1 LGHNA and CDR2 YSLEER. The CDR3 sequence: CASSQESFQPQHF. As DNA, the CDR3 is TGCGCCAGCAGCCAAGAGAGTTTTCAGCCCCAGCATTTT.

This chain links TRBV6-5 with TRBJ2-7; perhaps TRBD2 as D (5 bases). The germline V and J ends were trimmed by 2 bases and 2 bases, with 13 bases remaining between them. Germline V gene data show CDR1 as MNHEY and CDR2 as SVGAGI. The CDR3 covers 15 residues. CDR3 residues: CASSYDGRTPYEQYF. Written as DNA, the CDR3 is TGTGCCAGCAGTTACGATGGACGGACTCCCTACGAGCAGTACTTC.

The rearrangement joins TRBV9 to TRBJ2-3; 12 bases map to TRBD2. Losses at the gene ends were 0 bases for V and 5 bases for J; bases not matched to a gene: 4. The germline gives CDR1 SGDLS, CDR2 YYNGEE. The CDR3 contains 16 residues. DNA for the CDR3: TGTGCCAGCAGCGTAGCCACTAGCGGGGGGCAAGATACGCAGTATTTT. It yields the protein CASSVATSGGQDTQYF.

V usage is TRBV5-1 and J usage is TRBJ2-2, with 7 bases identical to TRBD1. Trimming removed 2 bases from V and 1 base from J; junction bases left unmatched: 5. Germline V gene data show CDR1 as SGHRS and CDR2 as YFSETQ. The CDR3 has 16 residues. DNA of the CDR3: TGCGCCAGCAGCTTCCCCCGGACAGGGAACACCGGGGAGCTGTTTTTT. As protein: CASSFPRTGNTGELFF.

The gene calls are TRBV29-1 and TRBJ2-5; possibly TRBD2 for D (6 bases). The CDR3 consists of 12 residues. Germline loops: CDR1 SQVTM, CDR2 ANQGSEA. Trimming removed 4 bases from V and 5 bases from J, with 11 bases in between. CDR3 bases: TGCAGCGTTGGTGCAGGAGGGGAGACCCAGTACTTC. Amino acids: CSVGAGGETQYF.

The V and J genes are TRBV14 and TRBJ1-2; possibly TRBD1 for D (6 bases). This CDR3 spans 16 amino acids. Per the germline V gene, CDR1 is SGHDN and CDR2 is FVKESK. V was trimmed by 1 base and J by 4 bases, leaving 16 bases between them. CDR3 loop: CASSQGPGALPYGYTF. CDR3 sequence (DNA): TGTGCCAGCAGCCAAGGACCGGGGGCTCTTCCCTATGGCTACACCTTC.

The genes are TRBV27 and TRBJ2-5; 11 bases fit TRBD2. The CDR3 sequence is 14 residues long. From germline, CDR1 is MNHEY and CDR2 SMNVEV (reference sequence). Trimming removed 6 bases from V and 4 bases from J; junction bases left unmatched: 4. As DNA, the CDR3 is TGTGCCAGCAGCCCCGGGACTAGCGGAGAGACCCAGTACTTC. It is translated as CASSPGTSGETQYF.

CDR3 region: CASSEAGLAGVQTDTQYF. The CDR3 DNA reads TGTGCCAGCAGTGAAGCGGGACTAGCGGGAGTTCAAACAGATACGCAGTATTTT. This rearrangement joins TRBV2 to TRBJ2-3; 14 nucleotides agree with TRBD2. V lost 0 bases and J lost 3; bases outside the gene matches: 5. CDR3 size: 18 residues. The germline CDR1 and CDR2 sequences are SNHLY and FYNNEI.

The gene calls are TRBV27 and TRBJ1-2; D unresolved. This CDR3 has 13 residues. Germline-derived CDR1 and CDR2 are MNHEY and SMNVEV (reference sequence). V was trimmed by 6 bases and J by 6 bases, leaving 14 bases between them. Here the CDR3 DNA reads TGTGCCAGCAGGCCATCCGGGTGGGATGGCTACACCTTC. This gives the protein CASRPSGWDGYTF.

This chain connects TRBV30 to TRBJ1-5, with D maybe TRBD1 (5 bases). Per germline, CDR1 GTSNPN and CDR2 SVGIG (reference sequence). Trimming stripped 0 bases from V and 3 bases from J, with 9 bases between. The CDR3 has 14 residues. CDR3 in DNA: TGTGCCTGGAGTGTACTGACAGCCAATCAGCCCCAGCATTTT. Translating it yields CAWSVLTANQPQHF.

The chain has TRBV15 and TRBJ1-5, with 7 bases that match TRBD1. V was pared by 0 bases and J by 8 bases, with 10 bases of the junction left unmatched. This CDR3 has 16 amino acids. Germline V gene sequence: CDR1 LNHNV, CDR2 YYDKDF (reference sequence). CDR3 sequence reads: CATSRDGATGNEPQHF. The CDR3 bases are TGTGCCACCAGCAGAGATGGGGCGACAGGGAATGAGCCCCAGCATTTT.

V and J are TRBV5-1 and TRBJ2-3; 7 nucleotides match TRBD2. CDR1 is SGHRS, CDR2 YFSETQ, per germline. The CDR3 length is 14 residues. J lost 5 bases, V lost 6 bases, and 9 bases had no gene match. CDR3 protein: CASTLSGGRDTQYF. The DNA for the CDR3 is TGCGCCAGCACCCTCTCGGGGGGACGAGATACGCAGTATTTT.

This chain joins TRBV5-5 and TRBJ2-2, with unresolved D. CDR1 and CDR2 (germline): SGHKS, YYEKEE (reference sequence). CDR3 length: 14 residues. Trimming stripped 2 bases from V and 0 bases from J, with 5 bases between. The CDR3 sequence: CASSFGANTGELFF. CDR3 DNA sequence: TGTGCCAGCAGCTTCGGTGCGAACACCGGGGAGCTGTTTTTT.

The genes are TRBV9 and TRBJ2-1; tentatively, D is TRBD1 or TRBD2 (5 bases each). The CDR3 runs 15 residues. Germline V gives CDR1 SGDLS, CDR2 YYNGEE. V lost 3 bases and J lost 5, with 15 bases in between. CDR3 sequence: CASSAQGRMDNEQFF. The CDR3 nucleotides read TGTGCCAGCAGCGCCCAGGGACGGATGGACAATGAGCAGTTCTTC. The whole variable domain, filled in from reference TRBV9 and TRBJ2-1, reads DSGVTQTPKHLITATGQRVTLRCSPRSGDLSVYWYQQSLDQGLQFLIQYYNGEERAKGNILERFSAQQFPDLHSELNLSSLELGDSALYFCASSAQGRMDNEQFFGPGTRLTVL.

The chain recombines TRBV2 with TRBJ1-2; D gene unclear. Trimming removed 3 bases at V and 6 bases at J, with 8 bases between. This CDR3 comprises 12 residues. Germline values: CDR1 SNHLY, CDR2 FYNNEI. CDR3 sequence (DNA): TGTGCCAGCAGTGACCAGAGCCATGGCTACACCTTC. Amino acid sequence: CASSDQSHGYTF. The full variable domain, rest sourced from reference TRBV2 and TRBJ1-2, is EPEVTQTPSHQVTQMGQEVILRCVPISNHLYFYWYRQILGQKVEFLVSFYNNEISEKSEIFDDQFSVERPDGSNFTLKIRSTKLEDSAMYFCASSDQSHGYTFGSGTRLTVV.

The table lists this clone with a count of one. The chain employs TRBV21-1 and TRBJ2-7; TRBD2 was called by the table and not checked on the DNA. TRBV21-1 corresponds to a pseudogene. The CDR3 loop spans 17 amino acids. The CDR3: CASSKRTSGSIPLEQYF. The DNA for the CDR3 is TGTGCCAGCAGCAAACGGACTAGCGGGAGTATCCCCCTCGAGCAGTACTTC.

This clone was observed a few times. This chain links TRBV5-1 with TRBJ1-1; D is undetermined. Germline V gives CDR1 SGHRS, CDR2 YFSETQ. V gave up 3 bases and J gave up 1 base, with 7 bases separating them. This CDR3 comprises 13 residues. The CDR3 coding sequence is TGCGCCAGCAGCTCAAACACGAACACTGAAGCTTTCTTT. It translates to CASSSNTNTEAFF.

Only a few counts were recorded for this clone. CDR3 sequence reads: CASSSRTSDSYEQYF. The CDR3 DNA sequence: TGTGCCAGCAGCTCGAGGACTAGCGACTCCTACGAGCAGTACTTC. The chain employs TRBV13 and TRBJ2-7; 9 nucleotides align to TRBD2. The V gene's germline CDR1 is PRHDT and CDR2 FYEKMQ (reference sequence). The CDR3 has 15 amino acids. V gave up 4 bases and J gave up 0 bases; unmatched junction bases: 4.

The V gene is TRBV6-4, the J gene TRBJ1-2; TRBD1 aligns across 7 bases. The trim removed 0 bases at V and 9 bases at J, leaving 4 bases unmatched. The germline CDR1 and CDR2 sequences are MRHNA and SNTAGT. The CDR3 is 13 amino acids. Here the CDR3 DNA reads TGTGCCAGCAGTGACTCGACAGGGAATAGCTACACCTTC. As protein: CASSDSTGNSYTF.

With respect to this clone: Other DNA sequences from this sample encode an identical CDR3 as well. CDR3 sequence (DNA): TGTGCCTGGTCGGTAGGGTCCTACGAGCAGTACTTC. This encodes CAWSVGSYEQYF. V usage is TRBV30 and J usage is TRBJ2-7; D gene ambiguous. This CDR3 is built from 12 residues. Germline CDR1 reads GTSNPN; CDR2 reads SVGIG (reference sequence). V was trimmed by 5 bases and J by 1 base, leaving 9 bases between them.

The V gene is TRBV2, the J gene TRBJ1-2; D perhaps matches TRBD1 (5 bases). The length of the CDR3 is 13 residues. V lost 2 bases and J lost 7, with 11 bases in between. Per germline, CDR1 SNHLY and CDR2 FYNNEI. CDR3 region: CASSERGEGGYTF. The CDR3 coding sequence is TGTGCCAGCAGTGAAAGGGGAGAGGGTGGCTACACCTTC.